These 24 T cell receptor beta chains were all obtained from the same sample, sequenced in a study of vaccination effects on CD4 cells after COVID-19. After expansion with viral peptide pools in the ViraFEST assay, antigen-specific CD4+ T cells were sequenced. Upon completion of more than 9 days in culture, CD4+ T cells were isolated. People in the vaccine group had not been infected with SARS-CoV-2 before, and their nucleocapsid antibodies were negative. Assay used: immunoSEQ multiplex PCR; TCRdb lists only in-frame clones, some missing. The profile covers about 73,000 clones, with 65% to 80% appearing a single time and just under 3% taken by the ten largest. No antigen has been assigned to these receptors. Sample: CD4+ T cells from PBMCs cultured with HCoV-NL63 spike peptides, taken before COVID-19 vaccination. Source of these receptors: a human donor who received a COVID-19 vaccine.

This clone occurred a few times. The V and J genes are TRBV10-2 and TRBJ2-7; 8 nucleotides line up with TRBD2. The CDR3 contains 14 residues. Germline CDR1 reads WSHSY; CDR2 reads SAAADI. The trim removed 5 bases at V and 7 bases at J, leaving 10 bases unmatched. CDR3 loop: CASSRSGGRGEQYV. The CDR3, as DNA: TGCGCCAGCAGTCGGTCGGGGGGGAGGGGTGAGCAGTACGTC.

This sequence joins TRBV3-1 (or the pseudogene TRBV3-2) and TRBJ2-5, with no clear D. Germline loops: CDR1 LGHDT, CDR2 YNNKEL (reference sequence). The V end was cut by 2 bases, the J end by 11 bases, with 12 bases between. CDR3 length equals 12 residues. CDR3 sequence reads: CASSQRVSSQYF. Here the CDR3 DNA reads TGTGCCAGCAGCCAAAGAGTGTCTAGTCAGTACTTC.

V and J are TRBV11-3 and TRBJ2-5; the D gene is possibly TRBD2 (6 bases). The CDR3 runs 13 residues. The germline CDR1 and CDR2 sequences are SGHNT and YENEEA. The V end lost 3 bases, the J end lost 2 bases, and 7 bases lay between the germline ends. The CDR3 is CASSFRGQETQYF. The CDR3 region has the DNA TGTGCCAGCAGCTTTCGGGGGCAAGAGACCCAGTACTTC.

The rearrangement uses TRBV7-3 and TRBJ2-5; TRBD2 agrees at 10 bases. This CDR3 comprises 15 residues. Germline V gene lookup returns CDR1 SGHTA and CDR2 FQGTGA. With V trimmed by 5 bases and J by 5 bases, 8 bases remained unmatched. The CDR3 loop reads CASSIQGTSVETQYF. The CDR3 nucleotides are TGTGCCAGCAGCATACAGGGGACTAGCGTGGAGACCCAGTACTTC. Looking up the rest from reference TRBV7-3 and TRBJ2-5 gives the full variable domain: GAGVSQTPSNKVTEKGKYVELRCDPISGHTALYWYRQSLGQGPEFLIYFQGTGAADDSGLPNDRFFAVRPEGSVSTLKIQRTERGDSAVYLCASSIQGTSVETQYFGPGTRLLVL.

The chain combines TRBV6-2 or TRBV6-3 with TRBJ2-7, with D perhaps given as TRBD1 or TRBD2 (5 bases each). The germline V and J ends were trimmed by 0 bases and 5 bases, with 11 bases remaining between them. Germline CDR1 is MNHEY and CDR2 is SVGEGT. The CDR3 extends over 14 amino acids. CDR3 sequence: CASSYSRGRDEQYV. CDR3 nucleotides: TGTGCCAGCAGTTACTCGAGGGGCAGGGACGAGCAGTACGTC.

This clone was counted only a few times. The J gene is TRBJ2-1, the V gene TRBV5-1; possibly TRBD1 for D (6 bases). This CDR3 comprises 14 residues. The germline V gene has CDR1 SGHRS and CDR2 YFSETQ. Trimming removed 0 bases from V and 5 bases from J, with 9 bases in between. The CDR3 DNA is TGCGCCAGCAGCTTGGCCACAGGGAACAATGAGCAGTTCTTC. Residues: CASSLATGNNEQFF.

The chain joins TRBV5-6 to TRBJ1-1; 10 nucleotides align to TRBD1. This CDR3 contains 15 residues. Germline trimming cut 3 bases from V and 8 bases from J; bases unmatched to any gene: 10. The germline CDR1 and CDR2 sequences are SGHDT and YYEEEE. The CDR3 nucleotides read TGTGCCAGCAGCTCGAGGGGGACAGGGGCAACCGAAGCTTTCTTT. As protein: CASSSRGTGATEAFF.

The gene calls are TRBV6-5 and TRBJ1-5; 7 nucleotides line up with TRBD1. The CDR3 loop spans 13 amino acids. V lost 5 bases and J lost 6; bases outside the gene matches: 4. Germline assignment: CDR1 MNHEY and CDR2 SVGAGI. The CDR3 DNA sequence: TGTGCCAGCAGTCCTGACAGGGTTCAGCCCCAGCATTTT. Protein sequence: CASSPDRVQPQHF.

The V call is TRBV5-1, the J call TRBJ1-3; D unresolved. Trimming removed 4 bases from V and 1 base from J, with 12 bases in between. Per germline, CDR1 SGHRS and CDR2 YFSETQ. The CDR3 spans 15 residues. In DNA, the CDR3 is TGCGCCAGCAGCAGTTTCGAGGATTCTGGAAACACCATATATTTT. Translation: CASSSFEDSGNTIYF. The full variable domain, in which reference TRBV5-1 and TRBJ1-3 provide the parts outside the CDR3, is KAGVTQTPRYLIKTRGQQVTLSCSPISGHRSVSWYQQTPGQGLQFLFEYFSETQRNKGNFPGRFSGRQFSNSRSEMNVSTLELGDSALYLCASSSFEDSGNTIYFGEGSWLTVV.

This chain uses TRBV21-1 with TRBJ1-6. TRBV21-1 is marked as a pseudogene. This CDR3 spans 13 amino acids. CDR3 sequence (DNA): TGTGCCAGCAGCAAAAAGGAAGGATCACCCCTCCACTTT. Its protein product is CASSKKEGSPLHF.

The rearrangement joins TRBV6-5 to TRBJ1-2; D unclear. Trimming cost V 2 bases and J 5 bases, with 6 bases left between them. CDR1 is MNHEY, CDR2 SVGAGI, per germline. This CDR3 spans 12 amino acids. The CDR3 DNA sequence: TGTGCCAGCAGTTACGGAGGGTATGGCTACACCTTC. Translation: CASSYGGYGYTF.

This clone was seen just once. This rearrangement joins TRBV6-5 to TRBJ2-7, with 7 bases lining up with TRBD1. The CDR3 consists of 15 residues. J lost 4 bases, V lost 7 bases, and 13 bases had no gene match. Germline values: CDR1 MNHEY, CDR2 SVGAGI. In DNA form, the CDR3 reads TGTGCCAGCATGGGGTCAGTGGGACAGACTTACGAGCAGTACGTC. Protein sequence: CASMGSVGQTYEQYV.

J is TRBJ2-1 and V is TRBV19; TRBD1 aligns across 7 bases. V was pared by 3 bases and J by 0 bases, with 5 bases of the junction left unmatched. The CDR3 length is 16 residues. Per the germline V gene, CDR1 is LNHDA and CDR2 is SQIVND (reference sequence). The CDR3 loop is CASSIPDRSSYNEQFF. CDR3 in DNA: TGTGCCAGTAGTATCCCGGACAGGTCCTCCTACAATGAGCAGTTCTTC. The whole variable domain, remainder taken from reference TRBV19 and TRBJ2-1, is DGGITQSPKYLFRKEGQNVTLSCEQNLNHDAMYWYRQDPGQGLRLIYYSQIVNDFQKGDIAEGYSVSREKKESFPLTVTSAQKNPTAFYLCASSIPDRSSYNEQFFGPGTRLTVL.

The chain employs TRBV4-1 and TRBJ2-7, with D maybe TRBD1 (6 bases). From germline, CDR1 is MGHRA and CDR2 YSYEKL. V dropped 0 bases and J dropped 4 bases, with 10 bases sitting between them. The CDR3 runs 14 residues. The CDR3 here is CASSQDWDTYEQYV. The CDR3 region has the DNA TGCGCCAGCAGCCAAGATTGGGACACTTACGAGCAGTACGTC.

This sequence joins TRBV29-1 and TRBJ2-3; possibly TRBD2 for D (6 bases). The CDR3 extends over 14 amino acids. The V gene's germline CDR1 is SQVTM and CDR2 ANQGSEA. Trimming pared 4 bases from V and 0 bases from J, leaving 11 bases between. The CDR3, as DNA: TGCAGCGTTGGGTACGGGACTAGCACAGATACGCAGTATTTT. This translates into CSVGYGTSTDTQYF.

The genes are TRBV15 and TRBJ1-4, with unresolved D. Trimming took 3 bases from V and 8 from J, leaving 7 bases between them. The V gene's germline CDR1 is LNHNV and CDR2 YYDKDF (reference sequence). This CDR3 contains 12 residues. The CDR3 spells CATSRLTEKLFF. For the CDR3, the DNA is TGTGCCACCAGCAGGCTAACCGAAAAACTGTTTTTT. The full variable domain, with the rest looked up from reference TRBV15 and TRBJ1-4, is DAMVIQNPRYQVTQFGKPVTLSCSQTLNHNVMYWYQQKSSQAPKLLFHYYDKDFNNEADTPDNFQSRRPNTSFCFLDIRSPGLGDTAMYLCATSRLTEKLFFGSGTQLSVL.

The rearrangement uses TRBV20-1 and TRBJ1-2, with D possibly being TRBD1 (5 bases). This CDR3 has 13 residues. CDR1 DFQATT and CDR2 SNEGSKA come from the germline V gene (reference sequence). With 3 bases removed from V and 4 bases from J, the gap between germline ends came to 12 bases. CDR3 amino acids: CSASRQGGYGYTF. The CDR3 nucleotides read TGCAGTGCTAGTCGGCAGGGAGGCTATGGCTACACCTTC.

V usage is TRBV2 and J usage is TRBJ1-2; D remains ambiguous. Trimming cost V 3 bases and J 1 base, with 3 bases left between them. The CDR3 spans 12 residues. In germline, CDR1 is SNHLY, CDR2 FYNNEI. CDR3 sequence reads: CASSENNYGYTF. The CDR3 nucleotides are TGTGCCAGCAGTGAGAATAACTATGGCTACACCTTC.

The V and J genes are TRBV5-4 and TRBJ1-2, with D possibly TRBD1 on 5 matching bases. Trimming took off 3 bases at V and 5 bases at J, with 11 bases between the two ends. CDR1 is SGHNT, CDR2 YYREEE, per germline (reference sequence). The CDR3 consists of 13 residues. DNA of the CDR3: TGTGCCAGCAGCTCCCCGGGGGATTATGGCTACACCTTC. It codes for CASSSPGDYGYTF.

This chain connects TRBV24-1 to TRBJ2-5; D call uncertain. The CDR3 is 12 residues long. Germline CDR1 KGHDR, CDR2 SFDVKD. The V end lost 5 bases, the J end lost 4 bases, and 7 bases lay between the germline ends. The CDR3 protein is CATSGYGETQYF. The CDR3, as DNA: TGTGCCACCAGTGGTTACGGAGAGACCCAGTACTTC.

This clone was counted only a few times. The chain links TRBV4-3 to TRBJ1-5; D remains ambiguous. The CDR3 totals 15 residues. V lost 4 bases and J 4 bases, leaving 14 bases between the germline ends. Germline values: CDR1 LGHNA, CDR2 YSLEER. In DNA form, the CDR3 reads TGCGCCAGCAGCCTCGAGAGGGCTTCGAATCAGCCCCAGCATTTT. This sequence encodes CASSLERASNQPQHF.

The chain is built from TRBV6-5 and TRBJ1-5; 9 bases match TRBD1. This CDR3 is 15 amino acids long. In germline, CDR1 is MNHEY, CDR2 SVGAGI. V dropped 4 bases and J dropped 6; count of bases not matched to a gene: 7. In DNA form, the CDR3 reads TGTGCCAGCAGTTCCCCGACAGGGGGGGGTCAGCCCCAGCATTTT. Amino acid sequence: CASSSPTGGGQPQHF.

This sequence joins TRBV5-1 and TRBJ2-7; TRBD1 matches 9 bases. Germline CDR1 SGHRS, CDR2 YFSETQ. The CDR3 totals 14 residues. V lost 4 bases and J lost 5; bases outside the gene matches: 7. As DNA, the CDR3 is TGCGCCAGCAGCCTTGGACAGGGGAGGGACGAGCAGTACGTC. It codes for CASSLGQGRDEQYV.

The CDR3 DNA is TGTGCCAGCAGCTTAGATGCAAAAGGTAGTACTGAAGCTTTCTTT. It encodes CASSLDAKGSTEAFF. V is TRBV7-2 and J is TRBJ1-1; D gene uncertain. From germline, CDR1 is SGHTA and CDR2 FQGNSA. Trimming stripped 1 base from V and 5 bases from J, with 14 bases between. This CDR3 region has 15 residues.